The TCR beta chain described here comes from a study of cytomegalovirus exposure and HLA in healthy donors. Study conclusions and caveats: The study labeled 164 TCR beta chains cytomegalovirus-associated. Among the CMV-associated chains, a few were confirmed in vitro as specific for CMV antigens.

In the case of this clone: What it recognizes is unknown.

Germline assignment: CDR1 LNHDA and CDR2 SQIVND (reference sequence). The V end was cut by 2 bases, the J end by 3 bases, with 25 bases between. CDR3 length: 19 residues. The donors were part of the validation cohort, which consisted of under 150 subjects and was separate from the first cohort of about 650 subjects. TCRdb's table, derived via immunoSEQ multiplex PCR, lists solely in-frame clones and lacks some. The table lists 100,000 to 150,000 clones, approximately 87% of them singletons. This sequence originates from a woman aged 25 to 39 in good health and CMV-seronegative. The chain couples TRBV19 to TRBJ1-1, with D possibly matching TRBD1 (5 bases). The specimen was PBMCs. The CDR3 DNA is TGTGCCAGTAGTATACTCAGGAGTCAGGGAAGGCAAGGGGACACTGAAGCTTTCTTT. This translates into CASSILRSQGRQGDTEAFF.